These T cell receptor beta chains were read from a single sample in a study. From the RT-PCR reads, TCRdb called clonotypes with MiXCR, one entry per CDR3 protein. This repertoire shows 550,000 to 750,000 distinct CDR3 sequences, approximately 15% found once; its top ten account for 3.6%. The sample consisted of memory CD4+ T cells from blood. The receptors stem from a female donor in good health, serving as a healthy control. Both conserved end residues are part of each CDR3. A D gene is named only where the DNA matches it firmly. Clone sizes are given selectively: once, few, many, or a class where the clone is expanded.

>many|15|TRBV7-6|TRBD1|TRBJ2-7
TGTGCCAGCAGCCCCTCCGGGACAGTCTTCTACGAGCAGTACTTC
CASSPSGTVFYEQYF
>-|15|TRBV2|TRBD2|TRBJ2-1
TGTGCCAGCAGTGCGGGGCTAGCGGGCCTCAATGAGCAGTTCTTC
CASSAGLAGLNEQFF
>many|13|TRBV10-3|-|TRBJ2-7
TGTGCCATCAGTGAGTACCCCGGGAACGAGCAGTACTTC
CAISEYPGNEQYF
>-|15|TRBV20-1|-|TRBJ1-1
TGCAGTGCTAGAAGGGGAGGGACGGGGAACACTGAAGCTTTCTTT
CSARRGGTGNTEAFF
>-|14|TRBV6-5|-|TRBJ2-3
TGTGCCAGCAGGGTAAAGTTAGGCACAGATACGCAGTATTTT
CASRVKLGTDTQYF
>few|14|TRBV29-1|-|TRBJ1-1
TGCAGCGTTGGAGAAGGGGCTTTGAACACTGAAGCTTTCTTT
CSVGEGALNTEAFF
>many|16|TRBV12-3/TRBV12-4|TRBD1|TRBJ1-4
TGTGCCAGCAGTCCACAGGGGAGAACAACTAATGAAAAACTGTTTTTT
CASSPQGRTTNEKLFF
>few|17|TRBV20-1|-|TRBJ1-5
TGCAGTGCTGGGGGGCAGGGAGTAGCCGTGGGCAATCAGCCCCAGCATTTT
CSAGGQGVAVGNQPQHF
>many|15|TRBV7-3|TRBD1|TRBJ2-5
TGTGCCAGCAGCCGGACAGGGGGTGAACAAGAGACCCAGTACTTC
CASSRTGGEQETQYF
>-|16|TRBV9|TRBD2|TRBJ2-7
TGTGCCAGCAGCGTAGGGCTACTCACTAGCGACTACGAGCAGTACTTC
CASSVGLLTSDYEQYF
>few|15|TRBV7-9|-|TRBJ2-7
TGTGCCAGCAGCTTAGGGGCAGACAGCTCCTACGAGCAGTACTTC
CASSLGADSSYEQYF
>-|16|TRBV5-1|-|TRBJ2-7
TGCGCCAGCACCCTCGGGGTTGGGGTCGGAATATGGAGGCAGTACTTC
CASTLGVGVGIWRQYF
>once|14|TRBV20-1|-|TRBJ2-3
TGCAGTGCTACCGGGACACGAGGCGCAGATACGCAGTATTTT
CSATGTRGADTQYF
>many|16|TRBV20-1|-|TRBJ1-5
TGCAGTGCTAGAGCCCAAGACAGAGCTAGCAATCAGCCCCAGCATTTT
CSARAQDRASNQPQHF
>few|15|TRBV20-1|-|TRBJ2-3
TGCAGTGCTAGAGATCAACGGTCTAGCACAGATACGCAGTATTTT
CSARDQRSSTDTQYF
>few|15|TRBV7-2|-|TRBJ1-5
TGTGCCAGCAGTTTAAACAGACATAGCAATCAGCCCCAGCATTTT
CASSLNRHSNQPQHF
>-|17|TRBV5-1|TRBD2|TRBJ2-3
TGCGCCAGCAGCTTTACCCTAGCGGGAGTAGGGCTAGATACGCAGTATTTT
CASSFTLAGVGLDTQYF
>many|13|TRBV7-3|-|TRBJ2-7
TGTGCCAGCAGCCCCGGAAAGTCCTACGAGCAGTACTTC
CASSPGKSYEQYF
>-|14|TRBV20-1|-|TRBJ2-7
TGCAGTGCTACCGTGGTGGGGACGACCTACGAGCAGTACTTC
CSATVVGTTYEQYF
>many|14|TRBV5-5|-|TRBJ2-3
TGTGCCAGCAGCATCAACCTAGCCACAGATACGCAGTATTTT
CASSINLATDTQYF
>many|15|TRBV20-1|-|TRBJ1-2
TGCAGTGCTCTTAAACTCATGCGGGGAGAATATGGCTACACCTTC
CSALKLMRGEYGYTF
>-|15|TRBV5-1|TRBD1|TRBJ1-2
TGCGCCAGCAGCTCGGGACAGGGGGCTAACTATAGCTACACCTTC
CASSSGQGANYSYTF
>few|14|TRBV4-2|-|TRBJ2-5
TGTGCCAGCAGACTGGACGGATTCCAGGAGACCCAGTACTTC
CASRLDGFQETQYF
>few|15|TRBV4-1|-|TRBJ2-1
TGCGCCAGCAGCCAAGATACAGGGCCCTACAATGAGCAGTTCTTC
CASSQDTGPYNEQFF
>many|13|TRBV12-3/TRBV12-4|-|TRBJ1-2
TGTGCCAGCAGTTTAGGGGGGGCAGGAGGCTACACCTTC
CASSLGGAGGYTF
>-|15|TRBV20-1|-|TRBJ2-1
TGCAGTGCTAGGGGGGTCGGACAGACCTACAATGAGCAGTTCTTC
CSARGVGQTYNEQFF
>-|16|TRBV6-5|-|TRBJ1-2
TGTGCCAGCAGTTACGAGGCCGGGGGACCCAGCTATGGCTACACCTTC
CASSYEAGGPSYGYTF
>many|13|TRBV4-2|-|TRBJ1-1
TGTGCCAGCAGCCAAGTACAGGACACTGAAGCTTTCTTT
CASSQVQDTEAFF
>many|14|TRBV20-1|-|TRBJ1-1
TGCAGTGCTAGAGAGGCAGGGCCTGGCACTGAAGCTTTCTTT
CSAREAGPGTEAFF
>few|17|TRBV7-6|TRBD1|TRBJ2-2
TGTGCCAGCAGCTCATCCCTGACAGGGGGCGCAAACGGGGAGCTGTTTTTT
CASSSSLTGGANGELFF
>few|17|TRBV5-6|-|TRBJ2-1
TGTGCCAGCAGCCCCCTGGGGGGACGGTCTACCTACAATGAGCAGTTCTTC
CASSPLGGRSTYNEQFF
>-|15|TRBV7-9|-|TRBJ2-1
TGTGCCAGCAGCTCGTGGCGGCTCTCCTACAATGAGCAGTTCTTC
CASSSWRLSYNEQFF
>-|15|TRBV5-1|TRBD1|TRBJ2-7
TGCGCCAGCAGCACGGGACAGGCCTTCTCCTACGAGCAGTACTTC
CASSTGQAFSYEQYF
>many|15|TRBV15|-|TRBJ2-3
TGTGCCACCAGCGCGACGGCACAAAGCACAGATACGCAGTATTTT
CATSATAQSTDTQYF
>-|18|TRBV4-1|-|TRBJ2-3
TGCGCCAGCAGCCAAGGGACAGCACCAAAAGCTAGCACAGATACGCAGTATTTT
CASSQGTAPKASTDTQYF
>few|14|TRBV6-5|-|TRBJ1-2
TGTGCCAGCAGTGACCGTCGCATTAACTATGGCTACACCTTC
CASSDRRINYGYTF
>few|15|TRBV7-2|TRBD2|TRBJ2-5
TGTGCCAGCAGTGGTCGTGCTAGCGGCCAAGAGACCCAGTACTTC
CASSGRASGQETQYF
>-|13|TRBV6-2/TRBV6-3|-|TRBJ1-5
TGTGCCAGCAGTTATTTACAGTTTCAGCCCCAGCATTTT
CASSYLQFQPQHF
>few|12|TRBV3-1|-|TRBJ2-7
TGTGCCAGCAGCCAATTTTCCAGTGAGCAGTACTTC
CASSQFSSEQYF
>-|18|TRBV28|-|TRBJ2-6
TGTGCCAGCAGTGCCCCCGGGACCGCGATCTCTGGGGCCAACGTCCTGACTTTC
CASSAPGTAISGANVLTF
>-|14|TRBV12-3/TRBV12-4|-|TRBJ2-5
TGTGCCAGCAGTTTAAGGTCAGGGGATGAGACCCAGTACTTC
CASSLRSGDETQYF